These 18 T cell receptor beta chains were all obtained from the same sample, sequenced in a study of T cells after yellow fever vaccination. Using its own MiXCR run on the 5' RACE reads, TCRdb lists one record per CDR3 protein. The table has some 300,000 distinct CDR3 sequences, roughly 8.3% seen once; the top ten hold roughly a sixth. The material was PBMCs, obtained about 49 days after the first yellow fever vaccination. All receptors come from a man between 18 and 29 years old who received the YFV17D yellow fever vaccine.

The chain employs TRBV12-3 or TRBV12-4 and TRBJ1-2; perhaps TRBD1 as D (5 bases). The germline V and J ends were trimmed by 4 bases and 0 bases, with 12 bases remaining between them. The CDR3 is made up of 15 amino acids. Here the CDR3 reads CASSWGQVPNYGYTF. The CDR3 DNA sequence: TGTGCCAGCAGTTGGGGCCAGGTTCCTAACTATGGCTACACCTTC.

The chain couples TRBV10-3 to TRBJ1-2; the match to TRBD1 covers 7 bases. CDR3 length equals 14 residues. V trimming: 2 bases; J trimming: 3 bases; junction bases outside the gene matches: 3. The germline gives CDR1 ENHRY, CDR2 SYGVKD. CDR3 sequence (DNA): TGTGCCATCAGTGAGAGGGACAGTGACTATGGCTACACCTTC. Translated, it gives CAISERDSDYGYTF.

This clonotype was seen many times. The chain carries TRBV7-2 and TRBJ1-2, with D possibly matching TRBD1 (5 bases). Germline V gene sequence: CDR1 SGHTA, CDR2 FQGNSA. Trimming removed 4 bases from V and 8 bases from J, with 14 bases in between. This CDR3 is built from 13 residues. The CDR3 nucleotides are TGTGCCAGCAGCTCGACAGCCGGAGGAGGCTACACCTTC. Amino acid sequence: CASSSTAGGGYTF.

In DNA, the CDR3 is TGCGCCAGCAGCTTAGAAGGGACCCCTGAAGCTTTCTTT. It specifies CASSLEGTPEAFF. The V and J genes are TRBV5-1 and TRBJ1-1; TRBD1 is a possible D gene (5 bases). CDR3 length equals 13 residues. CDR1 is SGHRS and CDR2 is YFSETQ in the germline V gene. V lost 2 bases, J lost 6 bases, and 11 bases lay in between. Filled out from reference TRBV5-1 and TRBJ1-1, the complete variable domain reads KAGVTQTPRYLIKTRGQQVTLSCSPISGHRSVSWYQQTPGQGLQFLFEYFSETQRNKGNFPGRFSGRQFSNSRSEMNVSTLELGDSALYLCASSLEGTPEAFFGQGTRLTVV.

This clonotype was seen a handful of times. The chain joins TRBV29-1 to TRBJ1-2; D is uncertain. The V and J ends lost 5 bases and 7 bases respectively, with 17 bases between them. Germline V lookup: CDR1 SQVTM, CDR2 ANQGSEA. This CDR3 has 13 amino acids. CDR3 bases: TGCAGCGTTAAGGTGGGAACCTCCGGTGGCTACACCTTC. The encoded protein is CSVKVGTSGGYTF. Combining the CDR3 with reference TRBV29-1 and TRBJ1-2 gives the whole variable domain SAVISQKPSRDICQRGTSLTIQCQVDSQVTMMFWYRQQPGQSLTLIATANQGSEATYESGFVIDKFPISRPNLTFSTLTVSNMSPEDSSIYLCSVKVGTSGGYTFGSGTRLTVV.

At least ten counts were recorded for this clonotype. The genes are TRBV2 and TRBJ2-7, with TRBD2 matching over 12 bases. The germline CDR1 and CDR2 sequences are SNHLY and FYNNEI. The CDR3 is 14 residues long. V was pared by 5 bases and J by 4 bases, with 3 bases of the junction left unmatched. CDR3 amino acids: CASSWTSGDYEQYF. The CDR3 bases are TGTGCCAGCAGTTGGACTAGCGGGGATTACGAGCAGTACTTC.

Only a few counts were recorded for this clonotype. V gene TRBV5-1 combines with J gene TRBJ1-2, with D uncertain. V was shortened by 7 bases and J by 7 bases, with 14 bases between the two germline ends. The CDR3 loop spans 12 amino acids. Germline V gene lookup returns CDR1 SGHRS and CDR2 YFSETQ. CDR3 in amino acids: CASATDPTGYTF. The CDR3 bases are TGCGCCAGCGCCACCGATCCGACTGGCTACACCTTC.

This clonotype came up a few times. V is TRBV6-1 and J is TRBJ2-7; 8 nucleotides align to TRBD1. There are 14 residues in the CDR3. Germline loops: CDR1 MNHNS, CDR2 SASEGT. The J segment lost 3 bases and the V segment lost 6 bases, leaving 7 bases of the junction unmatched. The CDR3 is CASSQQGGLYEQYF. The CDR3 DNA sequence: TGTGCCAGCAGCCAACAGGGGGGACTCTACGAGCAGTACTTC.

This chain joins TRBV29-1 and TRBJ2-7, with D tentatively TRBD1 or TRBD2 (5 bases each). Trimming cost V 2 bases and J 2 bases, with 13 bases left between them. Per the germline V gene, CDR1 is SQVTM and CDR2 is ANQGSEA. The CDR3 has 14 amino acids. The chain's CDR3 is CSVERGAPTYEQYF. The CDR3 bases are TGCAGCGTTGAAAGGGGAGCGCCCACCTACGAGCAGTACTTC.

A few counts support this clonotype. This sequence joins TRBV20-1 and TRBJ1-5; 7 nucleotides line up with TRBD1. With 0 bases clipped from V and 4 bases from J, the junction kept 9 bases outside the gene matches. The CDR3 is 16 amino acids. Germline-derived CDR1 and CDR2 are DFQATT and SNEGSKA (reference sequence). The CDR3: CSARDRRTGWNQPQHF. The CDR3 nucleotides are TGCAGTGCTAGAGATAGAAGGACAGGTTGGAATCAGCCCCAGCATTTT.

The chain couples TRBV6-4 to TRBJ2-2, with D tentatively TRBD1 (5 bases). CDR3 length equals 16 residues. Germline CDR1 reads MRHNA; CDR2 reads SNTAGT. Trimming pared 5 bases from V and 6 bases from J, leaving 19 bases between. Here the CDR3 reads CASSSHQDKRAGELFF. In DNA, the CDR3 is TGTGCCAGCAGTTCCCACCAGGACAAACGGGCCGGGGAGCTGTTTTTT.

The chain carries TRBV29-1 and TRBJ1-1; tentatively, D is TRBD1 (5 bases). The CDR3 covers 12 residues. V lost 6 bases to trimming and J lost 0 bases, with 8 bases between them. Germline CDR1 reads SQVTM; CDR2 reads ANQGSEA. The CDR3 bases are TGCAGCGTAGACAGAATGAACACTGAAGCTTTCTTT. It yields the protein CSVDRMNTEAFF.

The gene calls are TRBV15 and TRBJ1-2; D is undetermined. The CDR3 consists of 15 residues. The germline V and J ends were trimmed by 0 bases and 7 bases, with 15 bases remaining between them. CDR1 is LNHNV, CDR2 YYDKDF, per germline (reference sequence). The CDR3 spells CATSRDLRREAGYTF. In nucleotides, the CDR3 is TGTGCCACCAGCAGAGATCTCAGAAGGGAAGCTGGCTACACCTTC.

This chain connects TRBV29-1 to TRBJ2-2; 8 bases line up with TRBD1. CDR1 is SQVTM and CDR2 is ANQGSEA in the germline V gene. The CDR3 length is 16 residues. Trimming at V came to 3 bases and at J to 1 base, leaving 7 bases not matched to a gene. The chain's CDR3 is CSVDLAGTGNTGELFF. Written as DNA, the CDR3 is TGCAGCGTTGATTTAGCCGGGACAGGGAACACCGGGGAGCTGTTTTTT.

CDR3 region: CSVTQGMNTEAFF. The CDR3 DNA follows: TGCAGCGTTACACAGGGGATGAACACTGAAGCTTTCTTT. This chain joins TRBV29-1 and TRBJ1-1, with 7 positions matching TRBD1. The CDR3 consists of 13 residues. Germline V gene lookup returns CDR1 SQVTM and CDR2 ANQGSEA. V lost 5 bases and J lost 0; bases outside the gene matches: 3. Full variable domain (missing parts from reference TRBV29-1 and TRBJ1-1): SAVISQKPSRDICQRGTSLTIQCQVDSQVTMMFWYRQQPGQSLTLIATANQGSEATYESGFVIDKFPISRPNLTFSTLTVSNMSPEDSSIYLCSVTQGMNTEAFFGQGTRLTVV.

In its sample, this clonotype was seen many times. The CDR3 DNA reads TGTGCCAGCAAAGTTAGCGAGTCCTACAATGAGCAGTTCTTC. It yields the protein CASKVSESYNEQFF. The chain is built from TRBV6-1 and TRBJ2-1; D might be TRBD2 (5 bases). Germline CDR1 is MNHNS and CDR2 is SASEGT. V lost 7 bases, J lost 1 base, and 11 bases lay in between. The CDR3 runs to 14 residues.

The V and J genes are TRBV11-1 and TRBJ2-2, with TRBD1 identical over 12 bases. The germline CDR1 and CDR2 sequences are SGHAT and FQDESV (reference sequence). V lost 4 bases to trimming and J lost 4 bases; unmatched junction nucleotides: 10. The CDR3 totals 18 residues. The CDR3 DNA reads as TGTGCCAGCAGCTGGACCCGGGACAGGGGGCTCGGCACCGGGGAGCTGTTTTTT. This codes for CASSWTRDRGLGTGELFF. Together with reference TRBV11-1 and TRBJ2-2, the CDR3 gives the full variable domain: EAEVAQSPRYKITEKSQAVAFWCDPISGHATLYWYRQILGQGPELLVQFQDESVVDDSQLPKDRFSAERLKGVDSTLKIQPAELGDSAMYLCASSWTRDRGLGTGELFFGEGSRLTVL.

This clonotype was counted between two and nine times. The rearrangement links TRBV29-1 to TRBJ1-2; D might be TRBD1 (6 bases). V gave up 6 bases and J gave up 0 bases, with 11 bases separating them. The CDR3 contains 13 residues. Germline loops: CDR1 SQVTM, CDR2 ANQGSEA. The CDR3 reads CSVDRNPNYGYTF. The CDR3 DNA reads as TGCAGCGTCGACAGGAATCCTAACTATGGCTACACCTTC.